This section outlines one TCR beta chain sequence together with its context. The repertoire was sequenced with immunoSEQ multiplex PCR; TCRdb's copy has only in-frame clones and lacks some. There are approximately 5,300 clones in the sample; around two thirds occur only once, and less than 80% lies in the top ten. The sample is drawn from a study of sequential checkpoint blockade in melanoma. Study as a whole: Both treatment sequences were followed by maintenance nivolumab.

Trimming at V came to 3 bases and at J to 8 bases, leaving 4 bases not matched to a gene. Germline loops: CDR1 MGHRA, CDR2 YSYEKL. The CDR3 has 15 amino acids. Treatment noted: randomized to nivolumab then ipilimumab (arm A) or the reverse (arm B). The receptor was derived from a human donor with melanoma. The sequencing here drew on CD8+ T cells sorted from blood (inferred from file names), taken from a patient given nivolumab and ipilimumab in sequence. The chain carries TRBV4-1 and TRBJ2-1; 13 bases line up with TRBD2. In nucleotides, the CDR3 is TGCGCCAGCAGCCACGGGACTAGCGGGAACTATGAGCAGTTCTTC. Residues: CASSHGTSGNYEQFF.